Below are 27 T cell receptor beta chains sequenced from a single sample in a study of early T cells in non-severe SARS-CoV-2 infection. TCRdb reprocessed the 5' RACE reads via MiXCR and lists one record per CDR3 protein. The table has tens of thousands of distinct CDR3 sequences, 7% to 10% seen once. The sample was whole blood, taken at baseline. These receptors were collected from an adult who was a healthcare worker with PCR-confirmed SARS-CoV-2 infection or an uninfected control (not recorded which).

This clonotype was picked up many times. The rearrangement links TRBV18 to TRBJ2-7; D uncertain. Germline V gene sequence: CDR1 KGHSH, CDR2 LQKENI. The CDR3 runs to 14 residues. V lost 3 bases, J lost 2 bases, and 11 bases lay in between. CDR3 bases: TGTGCCAGCTCACCGGGATATCCCCCCTACGAGCAGTACTTC. Protein product: CASSPGYPPYEQYF.

In this sample, this clonotype turned up many times. The rearrangement uses TRBV19 and TRBJ2-7, with 8 nucleotides matching TRBD1. Germline trimming cut 4 bases from V and 3 bases from J; bases unmatched to any gene: 8. The CDR3 length is 15 residues. Germline V gene data show CDR1 as LNHDA and CDR2 as SQIVND (reference sequence). The CDR3 DNA follows: TGTGCCAGTAGTACGGGACAGGTTCCTTACTACGAGCAGTACTTC. This sequence encodes CASSTGQVPYYEQYF.

The V gene is TRBV7-9, the J gene TRBJ1-6; no firm D call. This CDR3 has 12 residues. V was trimmed by 5 bases and J by 11 bases, leaving 10 bases between them. CDR1 and CDR2 from the germline V gene are SEHNR and FQNEAQ (reference sequence). The CDR3 sequence: CASSIPRAPLHF. The DNA of the CDR3 is TGTGCCAGCAGCATACCGAGGGCACCCCTCCACTTT.

This chain joins TRBV7-8 and TRBJ1-5; D is uncertain. CDR1 is SGHVS and CDR2 is FQNEAQ in the germline V gene. The CDR3 loop spans 13 amino acids. Trimming left V 3 bases short and J 4 bases short, with 7 bases between. CDR3 DNA: TGTGCCAGCAGCTTCGGCGGAAATCAGCCCCAGCATTTT. Protein product: CASSFGGNQPQHF.

This clonotype has a handful of counts. The gene calls are TRBV7-2 and TRBJ2-1, with 14 nucleotides matching TRBD2. CDR1 SGHTA and CDR2 FQGNSA come from the germline V gene. V lost 5 bases and J lost 9; bases outside the gene matches: 9. The CDR3 covers 16 residues. The CDR3 spells CASSAPGLAGVGEQFF. The DNA for the CDR3 is TGTGCCAGCAGCGCCCCGGGACTAGCGGGAGTAGGTGAGCAGTTCTTC.

The gene calls are TRBV7-2 and TRBJ2-5; D ambiguous. The CDR3 contains 15 residues. Germline CDR1 SGHTA, CDR2 FQGNSA. The V end lost 5 bases, the J end lost 4 bases, and 17 bases lay between the germline ends. The CDR3 here is CASSPLFGPGETQYF. The DNA for the CDR3 is TGTGCCAGCAGCCCGCTCTTTGGGCCCGGAGAGACCCAGTACTTC.

The rearrangement joins TRBV15 to TRBJ1-1; D is unresolved. Trimming removed 1 base at V and 0 bases at J, with 0 bases between. Germline values: CDR1 LNHNV, CDR2 YYDKDF (reference sequence). The CDR3 is made up of 12 amino acids. The CDR3 DNA reads TGTGCCACCAGCAGAGTGAACACTGAAGCTTTCTTT. Its translation: CATSRVNTEAFF.

This sequence joins TRBV21-1 and TRBJ1-2; TRBD1, the table's D call, was not compared with the DNA. TRBV21-1 is a recognized pseudogene. CDR3 length: 13 residues. CDR3: CASSCRANRGYTF. The CDR3, as DNA: TGTGCCAGCAGCTGCCGGGCCAACAGAGGCTACACCTTC.

This clonotype has a handful of counts. The CDR3: CASSLGRSEGTDTQYF. The CDR3 DNA is TGTGCCAGCAGCTTAGGGAGGTCCGAGGGCACAGATACGCAGTATTTT. The V and J genes are TRBV7-6 and TRBJ2-3; D might be TRBD2 (5 bases). The germline V gene has CDR1 SGHVS and CDR2 FNYEAQ. Trimming stripped 1 base from V and 1 base from J, with 12 bases between. The CDR3 extends over 16 amino acids.

This clonotype was counted between two and nine times. The chain combines TRBV7-2 with TRBJ2-1; 7 nucleotides agree with TRBD2. Germline CDR1 reads SGHTA; CDR2 reads FQGNSA. The CDR3 consists of 15 residues. After removal of 6 bases from V and 2 bases from J, the junction contained 7 bases not matched to a gene. The CDR3 DNA reads TGTGCCAGCAGGACGAGGGAGGGAACCTACAATGAGCAGTTCTTC. Translated: CASRTREGTYNEQFF.

In its sample, this clonotype was seen many times. Here the CDR3 DNA reads TGTGCCAGCAGCCGCGCGGGAGGGCAGCCCAATCAGCCCCAGCATTTT. This sequence encodes CASSRAGGQPNQPQHF. The V call is TRBV7-9, the J call TRBJ1-5, with D unclear. Germline lookup yields CDR1 SEHNR and CDR2 FQNEAQ (reference sequence). V shed 5 bases and J shed 3 bases, with 17 bases lying between them. The CDR3 runs 16 residues.

V gene TRBV24-1 combines with J gene TRBJ2-2; no reliable D call. V dropped 2 bases and J dropped 1 base, with 7 bases sitting between them. Germline-derived CDR1 and CDR2 are KGHDR and SFDVKD. The CDR3 consists of 15 residues. The CDR3 protein is CATSDSTVNTGELFF. The CDR3 region has the DNA TGTGCCACCAGTGATTCGACGGTGAACACCGGGGAGCTGTTTTTT.

This clonotype was picked up many times. This chain uses TRBV6-1 with TRBJ1-1; D unresolved. Germline CDR1 is MNHNS and CDR2 is SASEGT. The V end was cut by 8 bases, the J end by 1 base, with 17 bases between. There are 15 residues in the CDR3. The CDR3 sequence is CASCRQVLGNTEAFF. The CDR3 nucleotides are TGTGCCAGCTGTCGCCAGGTTCTCGGGAACACTGAAGCTTTCTTT.

This clonotype was counted between two and nine times. The gene calls are TRBV7-2 and TRBJ1-2; no reliable D call. CDR1 SGHTA and CDR2 FQGNSA come from the germline V gene. The CDR3 is 13 residues long. V lost 1 base to trimming and J lost 3 bases, with 6 bases between them. In DNA, the CDR3 is TGTGCCAGCAGCTTAGTAGTGGACTATGGCTACACCTTC. This gives the protein CASSLVVDYGYTF.

The sample holds many counts of this clonotype. This chain links TRBV18 with TRBJ1-5, with D unresolved. This CDR3 region has 12 residues. Trimming cost V 6 bases and J 6 bases, with 9 bases left between them. Germline lookup yields CDR1 KGHSH and CDR2 LQKENI. The CDR3 here is CASSADPQPQHF. The CDR3 DNA follows: TGTGCCAGCTCGGCGGACCCTCAGCCCCAGCATTTT.

The chain joins TRBV20-1 to TRBJ2-5, with 9 positions matching TRBD1. This CDR3 comprises 14 residues. The germline CDR1 and CDR2 sequences are DFQATT and SNEGSKA (reference sequence). After removal of 3 bases from V and 7 bases from J, the junction contained 9 bases not matched to a gene. CDR3 sequence (DNA): TGCAGTGCTAGGGGACAGGGAGGTGTGGGGACCCAGTACTTC. Encoded protein: CSARGQGGVGTQYF.

This clonotype was seen a few times. The rearrangement joins TRBV12-3 or TRBV12-4 to TRBJ1-1; D call uncertain. With 1 base removed from V and 11 bases from J, the gap between germline ends came to 20 bases. The CDR3 sequence is 15 residues long. For the CDR3, the DNA is TGTGCCAGCAGTTTAGAGGTCAGGACCGCCTCGGGGGCTTTCTTT. This sequence encodes CASSLEVRTASGAFF.

The chain has TRBV21-1 and TRBJ2-7; TRBD2, the table's D call, was not compared with the DNA. TRBV21-1 is given as a pseudogene. The CDR3 runs to 16 residues. CDR3 loop: CASSSQAGPSSYEQYF. The DNA for the CDR3 is TGTGCCAGCAGCTCTCAAGCGGGGCCCTCCTCCTACGAGCAGTACTTC.

Ten or more counts support this clonotype. The CDR3 coding sequence is TGTGCCACCAGGACAGGGATCACCGGGGAGCTGTTTTTT. Its translation: CATRTGITGELFF. The chain carries TRBV24-1 and TRBJ2-2; 7 positions agree with TRBD1. Germline values: CDR1 KGHDR, CDR2 SFDVKD. The CDR3 runs to 13 residues. Unmatched junction bases numbered 2, after V lost 7 bases and J lost 4 bases.

This clonotype was counted at least ten times. The J gene is TRBJ2-5, the V gene TRBV11-2; 7 bases map to TRBD1. The V gene end was trimmed by 5 bases and the J gene end by 5 bases; junction bases not matched to a gene: 11. The CDR3 covers 15 residues. The germline V gene has CDR1 SGHAT and CDR2 FQNNGV. This chain's CDR3 is CASSPQSQGRETQYF. The CDR3 DNA reads as TGTGCCAGCAGCCCCCAATCACAGGGGCGGGAGACCCAGTACTTC.

This clonotype has more than one count but fewer than ten. J is TRBJ2-1 and V is TRBV3-1, with unresolved D. Trimming shortened V by 4 bases and J by 7 bases, and 11 bases separated the two germline ends. Germline V gene sequence: CDR1 LGHDT, CDR2 YNNKEL (reference sequence). This CDR3 contains 13 residues. The CDR3 spells CASSPYHGNEQFF. In DNA form, the CDR3 reads TGTGCCAGCAGCCCTTATCATGGGAATGAGCAGTTCTTC.

This clonotype was counted only a few times. V is TRBV5-1 and J is TRBJ2-1; D is possibly TRBD1 (6 bases). Trimming removed 0 bases at V and 3 bases at J, with 10 bases between. Germline V gene lookup returns CDR1 SGHRS and CDR2 YFSETQ. This CDR3 region has 15 residues. The CDR3 region is CASSLGTENYNEQFF. Here the CDR3 DNA reads TGCGCCAGCAGCTTGGGGACAGAAAACTACAATGAGCAGTTCTTC.

The chain employs TRBV12-3 or TRBV12-4 and TRBJ2-1; 9 nucleotides agree with TRBD2. The CDR3 covers 14 residues. The V segment lost 7 bases and the J segment 8 bases; nucleotides outside the gene matches: 9. CDR3 sequence: CASTLAGVSHEQFF. The CDR3 coding sequence is TGTGCCAGCACCTTAGCGGGAGTCTCGCATGAGCAGTTCTTC.

This clonotype was observed a handful of times. This sequence joins TRBV20-1 and TRBJ2-1; a possible D gene is TRBD2 (5 bases). Trimming took off 2 bases at V and 4 bases at J, with 15 bases between the two ends. This CDR3 spans 15 amino acids. In germline, CDR1 is DFQATT, CDR2 SNEGSKA (reference sequence). CDR3 coding DNA: TGCAGTGCTAGAAACCAGAGGCGGACTTACAATGAGCAGTTCTTC. Encoded protein: CSARNQRRTYNEQFF.

This clonotype turned up a few times. This chain connects TRBV19 to TRBJ1-5; D is perhaps TRBD1 (6 bases). The ends were cut back, 7 bases at V and 10 bases at J, with 17 bases in the middle. This CDR3 contains 13 residues. Germline CDR1 and CDR2: LNHDA and SQIVND (reference sequence). The DNA of the CDR3 is TGTGCCAGTATGGAGACAGGTGGTCATCCCCAGCATTTT. Its protein is CASMETGGHPQHF.

This clonotype was detected a few times. The chain carries TRBV2 and TRBJ1-2; D remains ambiguous. The germline gives CDR1 SNHLY, CDR2 FYNNEI. This CDR3 spans 10 amino acids. V lost 6 bases to trimming and J lost 6 bases, with 5 bases between them. The CDR3 DNA reads as TGTGCCAGCAGATTCGATGGCTACACCTTC. Protein sequence: CASRFDGYTF.

V gene TRBV6-2 or TRBV6-3 combines with J gene TRBJ1-1; D gene ambiguous. The CDR3 contains 11 residues. Germline CDR1 reads MNHEY; CDR2 reads SVGEGT. The V end lost 6 bases, the J end lost 5 bases, and 7 bases lay between the germline ends. The CDR3 bases are TGTGCCAGCAGAAAGGGTACTGAAGCTTTCTTT. Protein sequence: CASRKGTEAFF.